Described below is a single T cell receptor beta chain sequence and its context. Its specificity is not known. Unrecorded immune exposure was likely among donors, who were nominally healthy when sampled. This sample was taken from a study of cytomegalovirus exposure and HLA in healthy donors. Findings and caveats of the study: When analyzed later, the rates of TCR association showed variation by HLA locus, with DRB1 the most and HLA-C the fewest. Earlier analysis looked at TCR beta V segments, and most were productive about 87% or about 30% of the time.

60 Vbeta and 13 Jbeta primers were used in PCR. Measured with immunoSEQ multiplex PCR; TCRdb has only the in-frame clones, and not every one. In the table there are roughly 180,000 clones, roughly 9.5% of which are singletons. The TCR originated in a woman between 25 and 40 years old in good health and CMV-seropositive. What was sequenced was PBMCs.

The CDR3 sequence: CASSEGVAGEREQFF. The CDR3 DNA follows: TGTGCCAGCAGTGAAGGAGTAGCGGGAGAACGGGAGCAGTTCTTC. The chain recombines TRBV2 with TRBJ2-1, with 9 bases aligning to TRBD2. Trimming at V came to 1 base and at J to 10 bases, leaving 8 bases not matched to a gene. Per the germline V gene, CDR1 is SNHLY and CDR2 is FYNNEI. The CDR3 is made up of 15 amino acids. Looking up the rest from reference TRBV2 and TRBJ2-1 gives the full variable domain: EPEVTQTPSHQVTQMGQEVILRCVPISNHLYFYWYRQILGQKVEFLVSFYNNEISEKSEIFDDQFSVERPDGSNFTLKIRSTKLEDSAMYFCASSEGVAGEREQFFGPGTRLTVL.